This T cell receptor (beta chain) stems from a study of human T cells and chemical hapten exposure. Study-level information: Throughout the approximately 25-week study, diphenylcyclopropenone was applied weekly to the patients' scalps.

Study-wide results and limits: No alteration of TCRs above 1 in 1000 frequency was seen with DPC sensitization.

The CDR3 runs 13 residues. From germline, CDR1 is MNHEY and CDR2 SVGEGT. With 8 bases removed from V and 3 bases from J, the gap between germline ends came to 13 bases. TCRdb reprocessed the RACE reads via MiXCR and lists one record per CDR3 protein. The sample has roughly 120,000 distinct CDR3 sequences; 12% are singletons. As for time point: patch test 1, 2 weeks after DPC sensitization. Documented treatment: therapeutic diphenylcyclopropenone sensitization with weekly scalp DPC. A few counts support this clonotype. Its antigen is unknown. The input for sequencing was whole blood, taken in connection with sensitization to the hapten diphenylcyclopropenone (DPC). This chain joins TRBV6-2 or TRBV6-3 and TRBJ1-1; D is uncertain. The TCR was taken from a woman between 45 and 60 years old with alopecia areata. Some clones in this sample may be carry-over from other donors' samples. The DNA for the CDR3 is TGTGCCAGCCATCGAACAGCCGACACTGAAGCTTTCTTT. It specifies CASHRTADTEAFF.